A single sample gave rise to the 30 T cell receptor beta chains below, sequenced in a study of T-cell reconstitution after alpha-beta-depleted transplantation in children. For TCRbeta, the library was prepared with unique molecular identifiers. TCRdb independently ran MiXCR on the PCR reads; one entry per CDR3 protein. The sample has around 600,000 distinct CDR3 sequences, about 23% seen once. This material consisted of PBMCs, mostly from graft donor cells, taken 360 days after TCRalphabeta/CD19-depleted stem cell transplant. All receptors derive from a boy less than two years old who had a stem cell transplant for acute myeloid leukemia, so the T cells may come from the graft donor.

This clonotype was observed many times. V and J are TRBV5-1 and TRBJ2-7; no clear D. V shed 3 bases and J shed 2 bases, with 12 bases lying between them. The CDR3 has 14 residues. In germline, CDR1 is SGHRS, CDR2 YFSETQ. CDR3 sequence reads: CASSSQYHPYEQYF. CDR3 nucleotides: TGCGCCAGCAGCTCCCAGTATCATCCCTACGAGCAGTACTTC.

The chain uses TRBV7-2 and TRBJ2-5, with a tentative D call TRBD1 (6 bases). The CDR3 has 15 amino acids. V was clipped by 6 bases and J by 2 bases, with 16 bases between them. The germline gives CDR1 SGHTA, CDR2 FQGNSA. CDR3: CASRVDRAPQETQYF. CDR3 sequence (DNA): TGTGCCAGCAGGGTGGACAGAGCCCCTCAAGAGACCCAGTACTTC. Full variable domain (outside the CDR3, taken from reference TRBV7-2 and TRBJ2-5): GAGVSQSPSNKVTEKGKDVELRCDPISGHTALYWYRQSLGQGLEFLIYFQGNSAPDKSGLPSDRFSAERTGGSVSTLTIQRTQQEDSAVYLCASRVDRAPQETQYFGPGTRLLVL.

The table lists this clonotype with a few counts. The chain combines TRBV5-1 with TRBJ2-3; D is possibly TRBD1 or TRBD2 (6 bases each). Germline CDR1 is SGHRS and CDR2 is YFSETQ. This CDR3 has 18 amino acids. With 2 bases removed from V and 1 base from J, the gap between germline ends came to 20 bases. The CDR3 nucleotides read TGCGCCAGCAGCTTACGAGGGGGGCACCTAACGGGCACAGATACGCAGTATTTT. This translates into CASSLRGGHLTGTDTQYF.

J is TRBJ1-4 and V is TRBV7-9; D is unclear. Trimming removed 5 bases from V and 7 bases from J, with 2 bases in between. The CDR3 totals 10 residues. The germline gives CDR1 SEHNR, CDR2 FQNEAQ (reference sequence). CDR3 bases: TGTGCCAGCAGCGTTGAAAAACTGTTTTTT. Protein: CASSVEKLFF.

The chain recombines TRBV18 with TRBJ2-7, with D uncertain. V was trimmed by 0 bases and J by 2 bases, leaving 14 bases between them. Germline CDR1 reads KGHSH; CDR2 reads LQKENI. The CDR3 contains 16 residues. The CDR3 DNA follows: TGTGCCAGCTCACCACCGTCAGCAGGTATTGCCTACGAGCAGTACTTC. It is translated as CASSPPSAGIAYEQYF.

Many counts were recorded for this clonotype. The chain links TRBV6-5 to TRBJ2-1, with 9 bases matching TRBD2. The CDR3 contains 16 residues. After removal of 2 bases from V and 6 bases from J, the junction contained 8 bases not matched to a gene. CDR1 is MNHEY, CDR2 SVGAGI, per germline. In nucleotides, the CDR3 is TGTGCCAGCAGTTACGGAGGCGGGGGGGCCGGCAATGAGCAGTTCTTC. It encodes CASSYGGGGAGNEQFF.

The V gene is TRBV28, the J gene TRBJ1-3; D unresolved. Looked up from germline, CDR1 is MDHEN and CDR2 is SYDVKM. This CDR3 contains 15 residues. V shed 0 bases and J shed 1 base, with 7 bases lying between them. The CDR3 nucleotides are TGTGCCAGCAGTTTATGGTTACAGTCTGGAAACACCATATATTTT. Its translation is CASSLWLQSGNTIYF.

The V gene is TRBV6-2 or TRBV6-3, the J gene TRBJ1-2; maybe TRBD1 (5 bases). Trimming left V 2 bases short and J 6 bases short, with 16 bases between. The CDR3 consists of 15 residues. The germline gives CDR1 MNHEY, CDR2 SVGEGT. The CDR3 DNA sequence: TGTGCCAGCAGTTACGGACACTTTCGAAACGATGGCTACACCTTC. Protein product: CASSYGHFRNDGYTF.

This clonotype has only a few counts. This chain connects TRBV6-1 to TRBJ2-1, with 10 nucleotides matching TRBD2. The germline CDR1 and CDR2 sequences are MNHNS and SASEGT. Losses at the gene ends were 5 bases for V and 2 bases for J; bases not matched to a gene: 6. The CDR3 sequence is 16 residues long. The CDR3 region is CASSTSGTSAYNEQFF. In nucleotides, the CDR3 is TGTGCCAGCAGTACGTCCGGGACTAGCGCCTACAATGAGCAGTTCTTC.

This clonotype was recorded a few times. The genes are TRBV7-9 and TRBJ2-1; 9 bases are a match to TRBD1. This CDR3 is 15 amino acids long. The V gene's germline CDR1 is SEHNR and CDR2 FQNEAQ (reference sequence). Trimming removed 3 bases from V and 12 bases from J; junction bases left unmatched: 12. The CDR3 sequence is CASSFLDRGNSGQFF. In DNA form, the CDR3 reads TGTGCCAGCAGCTTCCTGGACAGGGGAAACTCTGGGCAGTTCTTC. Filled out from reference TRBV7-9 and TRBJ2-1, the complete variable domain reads DTGVSQNPRHKITKRGQNVTFRCDPISEHNRLYWYRQTLGQGPEFLTYFQNEAQLEKSRLLSDRFSAERPKGSFSTLEIQRTEQGDSAMYLCASSFLDRGNSGQFFGPGTRLTVL.

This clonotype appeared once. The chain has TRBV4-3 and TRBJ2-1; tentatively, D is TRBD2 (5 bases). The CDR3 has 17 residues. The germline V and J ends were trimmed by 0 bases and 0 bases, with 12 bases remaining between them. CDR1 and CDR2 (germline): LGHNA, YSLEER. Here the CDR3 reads CASSQDLRGISYNEQFF. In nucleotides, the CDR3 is TGCGCCAGCAGCCAAGATTTAAGAGGGATCTCCTACAATGAGCAGTTCTTC.

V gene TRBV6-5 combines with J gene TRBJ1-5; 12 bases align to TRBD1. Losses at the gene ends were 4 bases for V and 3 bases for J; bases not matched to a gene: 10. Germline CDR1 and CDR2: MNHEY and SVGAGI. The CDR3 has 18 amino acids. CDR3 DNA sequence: TGTGCCAGCAGTTCCGGGACAGGGGGCCTCATTATCAATCAGCCCCAGCATTTT. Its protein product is CASSSGTGGLIINQPQHF.

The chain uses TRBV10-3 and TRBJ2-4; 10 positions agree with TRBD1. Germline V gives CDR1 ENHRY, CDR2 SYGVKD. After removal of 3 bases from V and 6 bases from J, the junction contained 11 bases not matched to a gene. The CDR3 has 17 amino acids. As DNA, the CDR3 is TGTGCCATCAGTGATTGGGGGACAGGGGATTCTGGAAACATTCAGTACTTC. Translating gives CAISDWGTGDSGNIQYF.

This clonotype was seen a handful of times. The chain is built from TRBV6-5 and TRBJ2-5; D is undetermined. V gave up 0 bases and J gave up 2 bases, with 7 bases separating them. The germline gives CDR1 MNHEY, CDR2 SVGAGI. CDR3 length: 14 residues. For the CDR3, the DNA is TGTGCCAGCAGTTACTCGGAAGGTCAAGAGACCCAGTACTTC. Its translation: CASSYSEGQETQYF.

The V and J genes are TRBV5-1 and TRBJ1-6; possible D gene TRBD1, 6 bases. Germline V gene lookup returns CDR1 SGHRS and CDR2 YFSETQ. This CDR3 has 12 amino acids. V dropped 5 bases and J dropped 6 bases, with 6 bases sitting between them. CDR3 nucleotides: TGCGCCAGCAGGGACAGTAATTCACCCCTCCACTTT. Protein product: CASRDSNSPLHF.

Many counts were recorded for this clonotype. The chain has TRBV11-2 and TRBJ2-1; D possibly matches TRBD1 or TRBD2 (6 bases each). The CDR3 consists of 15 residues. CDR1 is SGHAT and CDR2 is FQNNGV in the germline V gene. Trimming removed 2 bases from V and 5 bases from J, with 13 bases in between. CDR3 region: CASSLTRGADNEQFF. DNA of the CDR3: TGTGCCAGCAGCTTAACGAGGGGGGCAGACAATGAGCAGTTCTTC.

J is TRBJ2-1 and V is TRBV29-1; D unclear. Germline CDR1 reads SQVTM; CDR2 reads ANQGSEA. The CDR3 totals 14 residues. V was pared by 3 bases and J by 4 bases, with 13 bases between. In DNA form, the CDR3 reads TGCAGCGTTGAGGGTAGGTCTTTATACAATGAGCAGTTCTTC. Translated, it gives CSVEGRSLYNEQFF.

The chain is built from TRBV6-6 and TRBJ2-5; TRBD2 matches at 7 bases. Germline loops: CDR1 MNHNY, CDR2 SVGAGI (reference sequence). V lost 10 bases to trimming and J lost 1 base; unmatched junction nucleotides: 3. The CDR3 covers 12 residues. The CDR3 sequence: CATLAGQETQYF. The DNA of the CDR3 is TGTGCCACCTTAGCGGGCCAAGAGACCCAGTACTTC.

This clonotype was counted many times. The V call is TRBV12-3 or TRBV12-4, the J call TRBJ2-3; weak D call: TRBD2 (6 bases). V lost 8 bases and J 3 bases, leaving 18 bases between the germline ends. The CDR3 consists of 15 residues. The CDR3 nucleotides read TGTGCCAGCGGCCGGAGTTCCCGGGGGACAGATACGCAGTATTTT. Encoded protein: CASGRSSRGTDTQYF.

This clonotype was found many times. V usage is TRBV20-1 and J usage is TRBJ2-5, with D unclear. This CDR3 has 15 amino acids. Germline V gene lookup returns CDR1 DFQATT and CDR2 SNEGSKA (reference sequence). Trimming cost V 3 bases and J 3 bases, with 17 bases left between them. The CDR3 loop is CSASPPLSTKETQYF. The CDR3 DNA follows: TGCAGTGCTAGCCCCCCACTGAGCACTAAAGAGACCCAGTACTTC.

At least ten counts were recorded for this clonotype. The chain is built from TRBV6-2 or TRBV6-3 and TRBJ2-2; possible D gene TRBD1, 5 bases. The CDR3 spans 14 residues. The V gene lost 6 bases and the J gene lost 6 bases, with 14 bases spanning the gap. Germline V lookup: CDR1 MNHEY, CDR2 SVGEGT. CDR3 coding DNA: TGTGCCAGCAGCCCCACTTGGACACCCGGGGAGCTGTTTTTT. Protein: CASSPTWTPGELFF.

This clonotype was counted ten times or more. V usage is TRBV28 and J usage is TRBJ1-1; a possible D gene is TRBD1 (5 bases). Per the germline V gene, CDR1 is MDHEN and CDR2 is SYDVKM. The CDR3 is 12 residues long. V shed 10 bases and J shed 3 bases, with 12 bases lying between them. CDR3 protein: CAIQDTYTEAFF. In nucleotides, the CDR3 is TGTGCCATCCAGGACACCTACACTGAAGCTTTCTTT.

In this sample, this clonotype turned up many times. The CDR3 sequence is CASSGDRRGTSSYNSPLHF. CDR3 DNA sequence: TGTGCCAGCAGCGGGGACAGGAGGGGGACTAGCTCCTATAATTCACCCCTCCACTTT. This chain uses TRBV21-1 with TRBJ1-6; the D call TRBD1 from the table was never checked on the DNA. TRBV21-1 is labeled a pseudogene. The CDR3 loop spans 19 amino acids.

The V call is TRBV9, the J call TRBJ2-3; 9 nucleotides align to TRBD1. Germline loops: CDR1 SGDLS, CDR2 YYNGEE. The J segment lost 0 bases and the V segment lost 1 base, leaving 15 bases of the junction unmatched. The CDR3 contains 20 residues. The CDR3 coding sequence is TGTGCCAGCAGCGTATCGGACGGACAGGGGTTTACGACTAGCACAGATACGCAGTATTTT. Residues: CASSVSDGQGFTTSTDTQYF.

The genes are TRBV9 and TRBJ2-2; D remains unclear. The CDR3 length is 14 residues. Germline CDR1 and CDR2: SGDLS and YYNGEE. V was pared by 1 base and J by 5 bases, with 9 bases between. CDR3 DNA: TGTGCCAGCAGCGTAAACCCGATTACCGGGGAGCTGTTTTTT. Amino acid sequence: CASSVNPITGELFF.

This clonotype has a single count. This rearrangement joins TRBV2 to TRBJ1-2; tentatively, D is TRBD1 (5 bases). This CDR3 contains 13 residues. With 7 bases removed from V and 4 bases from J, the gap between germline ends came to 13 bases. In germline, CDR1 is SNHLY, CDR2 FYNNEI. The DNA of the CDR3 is TGTGCCAGCAATGGGGGTTTTAGCTATGGCTACACCTTC. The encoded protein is CASNGGFSYGYTF. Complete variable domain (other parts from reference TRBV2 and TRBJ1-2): EPEVTQTPSHQVTQMGQEVILRCVPISNHLYFYWYRQILGQKVEFLVSFYNNEISEKSEIFDDQFSVERPDGSNFTLKIRSTKLEDSAMYFCASNGGFSYGYTFGSGTRLTVV.

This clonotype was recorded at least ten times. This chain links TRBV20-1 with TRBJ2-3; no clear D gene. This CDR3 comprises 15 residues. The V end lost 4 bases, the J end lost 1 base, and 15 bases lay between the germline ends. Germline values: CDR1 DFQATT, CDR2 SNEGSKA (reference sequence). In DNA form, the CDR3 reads TGCAGTGCTATTCGCTACCTACCCGGCACAGATACGCAGTATTTT. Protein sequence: CSAIRYLPGTDTQYF.

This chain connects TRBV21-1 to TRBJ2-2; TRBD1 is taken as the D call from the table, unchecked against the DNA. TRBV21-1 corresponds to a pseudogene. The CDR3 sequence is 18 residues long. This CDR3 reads CASRGKGSGTGNTGELFF. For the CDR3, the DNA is TGTGCCAGCAGGGGAAAGGGTTCCGGGACAGGGAACACCGGGGAGCTGTTTTTT.

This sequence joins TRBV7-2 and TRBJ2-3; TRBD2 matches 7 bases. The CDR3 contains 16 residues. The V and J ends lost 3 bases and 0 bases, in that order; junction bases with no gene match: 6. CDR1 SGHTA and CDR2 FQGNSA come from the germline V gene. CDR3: CASSFRASGSTDTQYF. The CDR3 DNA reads TGTGCCAGCAGCTTCAGGGCTAGCGGTAGCACAGATACGCAGTATTTT.

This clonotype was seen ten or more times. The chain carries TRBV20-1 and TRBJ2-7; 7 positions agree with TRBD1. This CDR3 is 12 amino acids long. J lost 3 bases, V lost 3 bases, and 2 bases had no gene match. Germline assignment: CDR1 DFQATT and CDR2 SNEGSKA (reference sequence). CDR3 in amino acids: CSARTGSYEQYF. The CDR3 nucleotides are TGCAGTGCTAGGACAGGGAGCTACGAGCAGTACTTC.